This T cell receptor beta chain appears in the sequencing data of a study of Ad26.COV2.S vaccination and SARS-CoV-2 variants. For the study at large: A COV1001 Ad26.COV2.S trial-arm participant provided the sample. Each vaccinee took Ad26.COV2.S intramuscularly, once or twice 56 days apart.

The CDR3 has 14 residues. V lost 8 bases and J lost 4, with 14 bases in between. CDR1 and CDR2 from the germline V gene are SNHLY and FYNNEI. TCRdb keeps only in-frame clones here, not all; method: immunoSEQ multiplex PCR. This sample yields some 340,000 clones, of which around 81% are seen a single time; roughly 2% belongs to the top ten. Described treatment: 19 received Ad26.COV2.S at low or high dose, single or two shots; about 5 received placebo; per-sample allocation not given. Sample collection was performed on day 63 after the first vaccine or placebo injection. Participants' vaccine, an Ad26 vector, delivered Wuhan-strain SARS-CoV-2 spike.

The sample consisted of peripheral blood, taken in a trial of Ad26.COV2.S vaccine versus placebo. The rearrangement links TRBV2 to TRBJ1-4, with a possible D match to TRBD1 (6 bases). The clonotype originates from a person aged 18-60 years who received the Ad26.COV2.S COVID-19 vaccine or a placebo. As DNA, the CDR3 is TGTGCCAGCGGCGGGGGCGGTGGTAATGAAAAACTGTTTTTT. Its protein is CASGGGGGNEKLFF.